This T cell receptor (beta chain) was identified during a study of T cell changes during pregnancy in multiple sclerosis. Produced via immunoSEQ multiplex PCR; TCRdb's table is partial and in-frame only. In the table there are about 65,000 clones, 92% of which are singletons. The CDR3 consists of 14 residues. CDR1 and CDR2 from the germline V gene are SGHDT and YYEEEE. V shed 5 bases and J 5 bases; nucleotides not matched to a gene: 6. This clone was detected once. The receptor's source is a female donor in good health, enrolled as a control in a pregnancy study. The rearrangement uses TRBV5-6 and TRBJ1-5; 8 bases map to TRBD1. The sequenced sample was CD8+ T cells from peripheral blood mononuclear cells, obtained in the third trimester of pregnancy. As DNA, the CDR3 is TGTGCCAGCAGTTTGACAGGGGCGGATCAGCCCCAGCATTTT. Its protein is CASSLTGADQPQHF.